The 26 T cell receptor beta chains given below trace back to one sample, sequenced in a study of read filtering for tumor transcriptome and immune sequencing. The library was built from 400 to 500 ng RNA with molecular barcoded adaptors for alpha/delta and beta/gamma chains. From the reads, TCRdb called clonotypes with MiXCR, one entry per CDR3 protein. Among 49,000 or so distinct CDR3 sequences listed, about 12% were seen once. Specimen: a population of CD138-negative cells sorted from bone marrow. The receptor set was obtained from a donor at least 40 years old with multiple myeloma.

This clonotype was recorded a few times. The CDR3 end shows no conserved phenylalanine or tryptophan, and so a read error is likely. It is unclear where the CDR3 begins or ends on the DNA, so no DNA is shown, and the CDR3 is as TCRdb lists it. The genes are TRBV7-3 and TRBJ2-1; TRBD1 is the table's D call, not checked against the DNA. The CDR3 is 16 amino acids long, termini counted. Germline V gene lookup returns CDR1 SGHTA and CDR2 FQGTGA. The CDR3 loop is CASSLQGSTTYNEQVC.

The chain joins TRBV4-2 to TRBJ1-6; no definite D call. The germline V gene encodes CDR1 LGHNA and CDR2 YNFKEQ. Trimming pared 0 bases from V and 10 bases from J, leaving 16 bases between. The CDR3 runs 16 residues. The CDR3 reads CASSQDPGRVGSPLHF. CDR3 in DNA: TGTGCCAGCAGCCAAGATCCGGGGAGGGTCGGATCACCCCTCCACTTT.

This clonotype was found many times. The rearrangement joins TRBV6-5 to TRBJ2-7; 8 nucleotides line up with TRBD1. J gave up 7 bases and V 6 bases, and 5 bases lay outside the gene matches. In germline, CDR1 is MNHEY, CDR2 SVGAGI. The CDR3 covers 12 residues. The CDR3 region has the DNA TGTGCCAGCAGGGCCACAGGGGGTGAGCAGTACTTC. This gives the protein CASRATGGEQYF.

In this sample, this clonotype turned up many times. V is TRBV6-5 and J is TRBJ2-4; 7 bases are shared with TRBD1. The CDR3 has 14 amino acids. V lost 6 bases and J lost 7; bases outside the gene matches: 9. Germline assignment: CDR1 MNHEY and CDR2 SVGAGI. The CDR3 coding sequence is TGTGCCAGCAGAGAGTCCACAGGGGTGAACATTCAGTACTTC. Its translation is CASRESTGVNIQYF.

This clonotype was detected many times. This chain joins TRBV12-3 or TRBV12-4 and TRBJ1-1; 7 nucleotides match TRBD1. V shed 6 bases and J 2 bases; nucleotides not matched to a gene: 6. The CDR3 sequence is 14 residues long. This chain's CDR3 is CASSNDRVNTEAFF. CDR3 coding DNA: TGTGCCAGCAGCAACGACAGGGTCAACACTGAAGCTTTCTTT.

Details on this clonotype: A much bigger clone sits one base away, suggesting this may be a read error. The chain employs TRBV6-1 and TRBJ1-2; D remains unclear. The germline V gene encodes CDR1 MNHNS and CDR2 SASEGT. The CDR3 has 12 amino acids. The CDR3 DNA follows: TGTACCAGCAGTTACTCCCGCTATGGCTACACCTTC. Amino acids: CTSSYSRYGYTF.

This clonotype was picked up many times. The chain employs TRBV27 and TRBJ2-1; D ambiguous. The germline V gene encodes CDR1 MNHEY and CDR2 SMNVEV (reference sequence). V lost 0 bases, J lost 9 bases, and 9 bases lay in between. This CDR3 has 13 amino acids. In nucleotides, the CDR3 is TGTGCCAGCAGTTTATCTAGTCGGGCTGAGCAGTTCTTC. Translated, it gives CASSLSSRAEQFF.

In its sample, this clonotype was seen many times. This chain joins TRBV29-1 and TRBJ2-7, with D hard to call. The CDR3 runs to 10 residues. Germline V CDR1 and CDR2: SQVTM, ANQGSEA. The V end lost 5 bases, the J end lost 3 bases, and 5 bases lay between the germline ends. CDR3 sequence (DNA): TGCAGCGTTTTTTACTACGAGCAGTACTTC. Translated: CSVFYYEQYF.

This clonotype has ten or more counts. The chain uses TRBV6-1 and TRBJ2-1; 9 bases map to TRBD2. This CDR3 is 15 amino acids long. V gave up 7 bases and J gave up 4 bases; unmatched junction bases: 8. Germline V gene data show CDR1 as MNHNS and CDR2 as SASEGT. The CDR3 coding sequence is TGTGCCAGCACCCCGACTAGCGGTGCATACAATGAGCAGTTCTTC. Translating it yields CASTPTSGAYNEQFF.

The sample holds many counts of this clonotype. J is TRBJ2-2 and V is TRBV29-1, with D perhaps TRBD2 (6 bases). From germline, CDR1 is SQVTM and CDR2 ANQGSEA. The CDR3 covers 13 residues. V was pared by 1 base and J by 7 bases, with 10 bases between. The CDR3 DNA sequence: TGCAGCGTTGAAGGGGACTTGGACGGGGAGCTGTTTTTT. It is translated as CSVEGDLDGELFF.

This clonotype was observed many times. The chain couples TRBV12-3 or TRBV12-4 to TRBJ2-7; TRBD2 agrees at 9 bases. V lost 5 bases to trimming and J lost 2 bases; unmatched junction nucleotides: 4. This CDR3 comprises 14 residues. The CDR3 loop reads CASSKTSGTYEQYF. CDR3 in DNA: TGTGCCAGCAGTAAGACTAGCGGAACCTACGAGCAGTACTTC.

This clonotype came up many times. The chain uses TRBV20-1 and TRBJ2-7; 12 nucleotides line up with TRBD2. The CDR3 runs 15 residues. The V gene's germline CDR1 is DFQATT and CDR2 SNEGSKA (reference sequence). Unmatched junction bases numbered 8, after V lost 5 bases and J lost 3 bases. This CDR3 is CSAEATSGRVYEQYF. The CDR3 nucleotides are TGCAGTGCTGAGGCGACTAGCGGGAGAGTCTACGAGCAGTACTTC.

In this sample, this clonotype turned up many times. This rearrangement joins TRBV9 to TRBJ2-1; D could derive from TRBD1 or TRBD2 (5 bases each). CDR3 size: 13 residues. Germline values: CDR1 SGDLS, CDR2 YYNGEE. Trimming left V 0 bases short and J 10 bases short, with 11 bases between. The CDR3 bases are TGTGCCAGCAGCGTAGTCGAGGGGTCCGAGCAGTTCTTC. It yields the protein CASSVVEGSEQFF.

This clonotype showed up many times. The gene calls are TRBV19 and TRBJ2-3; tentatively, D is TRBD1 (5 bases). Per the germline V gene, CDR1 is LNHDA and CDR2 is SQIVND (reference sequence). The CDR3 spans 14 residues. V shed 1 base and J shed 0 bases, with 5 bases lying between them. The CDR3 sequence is CASSIGQSTDTQYF. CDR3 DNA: TGTGCCAGTAGTATAGGACAGAGCACAGATACGCAGTATTTT.

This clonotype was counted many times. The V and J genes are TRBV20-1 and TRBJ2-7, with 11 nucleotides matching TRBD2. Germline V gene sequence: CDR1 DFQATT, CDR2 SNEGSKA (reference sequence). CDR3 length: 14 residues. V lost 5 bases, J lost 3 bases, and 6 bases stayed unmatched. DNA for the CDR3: TGCAGTGCTTGTCGCACTAGCGGGGGCTACGAGCAGTACTTC. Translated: CSACRTSGGYEQYF.

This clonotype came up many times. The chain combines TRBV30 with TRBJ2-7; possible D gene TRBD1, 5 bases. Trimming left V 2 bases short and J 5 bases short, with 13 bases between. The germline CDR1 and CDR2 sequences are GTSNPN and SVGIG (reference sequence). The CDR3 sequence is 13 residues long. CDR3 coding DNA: TGTGCCTGGAGTCTAGGTGCAGGGAACGAGCAGTACTTC. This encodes CAWSLGAGNEQYF.

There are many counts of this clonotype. The CDR3 loop is CASTPGDRRNTEAFF. CDR3 DNA: TGTGCCAGCACCCCCGGGGACAGGAGAAACACTGAAGCTTTCTTT. The chain recombines TRBV6-2 or TRBV6-3 with TRBJ1-1, with 8 bases that match TRBD1. V was pared by 7 bases and J by 2 bases, with 9 bases of the junction left unmatched. CDR3 length equals 15 residues. CDR1 is MNHEY and CDR2 is SVGEGT in the germline V gene.

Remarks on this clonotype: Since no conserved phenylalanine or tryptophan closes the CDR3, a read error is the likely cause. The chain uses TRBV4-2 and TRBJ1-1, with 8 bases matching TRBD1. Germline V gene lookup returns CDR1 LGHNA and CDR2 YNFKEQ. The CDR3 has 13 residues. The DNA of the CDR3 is TGTGCCGGCAGCGGACAGGGGAACACTGAAGCTTTCTCT. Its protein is CAGSGQGNTEAFS.

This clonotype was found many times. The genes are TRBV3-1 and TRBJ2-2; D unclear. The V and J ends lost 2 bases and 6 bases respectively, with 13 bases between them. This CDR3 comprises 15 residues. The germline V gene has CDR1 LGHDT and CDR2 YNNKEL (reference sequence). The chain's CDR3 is CASSQRPASSGELFF. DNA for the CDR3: TGTGCCAGCAGCCAACGACCCGCCTCGTCCGGGGAGCTGTTTTTT.

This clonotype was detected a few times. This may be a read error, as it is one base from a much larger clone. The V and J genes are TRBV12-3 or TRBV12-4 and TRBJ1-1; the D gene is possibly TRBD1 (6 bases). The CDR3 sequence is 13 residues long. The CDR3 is CASSIQGNTGAFF. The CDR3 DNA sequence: TGTGCCAGCAGTATCCAGGGGAACACTGGAGCTTTCTTT.

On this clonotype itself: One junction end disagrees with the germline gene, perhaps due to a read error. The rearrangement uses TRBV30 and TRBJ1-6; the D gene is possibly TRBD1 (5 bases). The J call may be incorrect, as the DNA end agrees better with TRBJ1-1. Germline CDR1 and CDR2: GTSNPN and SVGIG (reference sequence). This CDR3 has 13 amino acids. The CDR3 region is CAWSEGTITGAFF. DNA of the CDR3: TGTGCCTGGAGTGAGGGGACTATCACTGGAGCTTTCTTT.

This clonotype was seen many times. As DNA, the CDR3 is TGTGCCAGCAGCCAAGGAAAGCGGGGGTATGGCATGTTCTTC. Translated, it gives CASSQGKRGYGMFF. The gene calls are TRBV14 and TRBJ2-1, with 8 bases that match TRBD2. This CDR3 comprises 14 residues. Trimming took 1 base from V and 15 from J; bases not matched to a gene: 11. The germline V gene encodes CDR1 SGHDN and CDR2 FVKESK.

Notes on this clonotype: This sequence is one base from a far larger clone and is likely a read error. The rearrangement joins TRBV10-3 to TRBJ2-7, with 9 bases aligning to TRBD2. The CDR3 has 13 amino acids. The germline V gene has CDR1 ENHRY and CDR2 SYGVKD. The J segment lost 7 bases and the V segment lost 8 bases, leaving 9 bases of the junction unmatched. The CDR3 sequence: CAISASGNNEQYF. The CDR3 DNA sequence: TGTGCCATCTCGGCTAGCGGGAACAATGAGCAGTACTTC.

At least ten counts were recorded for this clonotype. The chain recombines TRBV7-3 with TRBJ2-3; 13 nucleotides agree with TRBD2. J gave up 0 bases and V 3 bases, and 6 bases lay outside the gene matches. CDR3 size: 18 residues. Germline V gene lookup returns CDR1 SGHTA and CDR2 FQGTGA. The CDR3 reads CASSLGLAGYPSTDTQYF. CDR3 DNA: TGTGCCAGCAGCTTGGGACTAGCGGGGTATCCTAGCACAGATACGCAGTATTTT.

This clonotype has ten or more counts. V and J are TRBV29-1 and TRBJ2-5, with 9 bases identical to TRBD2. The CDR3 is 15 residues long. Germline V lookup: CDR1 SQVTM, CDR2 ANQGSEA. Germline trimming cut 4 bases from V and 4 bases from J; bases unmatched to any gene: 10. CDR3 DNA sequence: TGCAGCGTTGGTGGTGCGGGAGGGCCCCGAGAGACCCAGTACTTC. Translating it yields CSVGGAGGPRETQYF.

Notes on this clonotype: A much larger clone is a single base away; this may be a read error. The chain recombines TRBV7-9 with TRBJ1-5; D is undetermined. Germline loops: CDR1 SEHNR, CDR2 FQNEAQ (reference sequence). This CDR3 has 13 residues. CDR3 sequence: CASSFSGNRPQHF. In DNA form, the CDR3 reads TGTGCCAGCAGCTTTTCCGGGAATCGGCCCCAGCATTTT. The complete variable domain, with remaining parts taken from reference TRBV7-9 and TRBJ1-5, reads DTGVSQNPRHKITKRGQNVTFRCDPISEHNRLYWYRQTLGQGPEFLTYFQNEAQLEKSRLLSDRFSAERPKGSFSTLEIQRTEQGDSAMYLCASSFSGNRPQHFGDGTRLSIL.